This TCR beta chain derives from a study of human T cells and chemical hapten exposure. Overall study: Sensitizing treatment utilized 2% DPC over an approximately 2 cm by approximately 2 cm portion of upper inner arm skin.

The time point: pre-sensitization, week 0. Sample treatment: therapeutic diphenylcyclopropenone sensitization with weekly scalp DPC. This clonotype was found many times. As yet, its antigen is unknown. TCRdb processed the RACE reads anew with MiXCR; each CDR3 protein has one entry. The sample holds around 56,000 distinct CDR3 sequences, 9.5% to 10% seen once. Study results and caveats: DPC sensitization did not alter TCRs above 1 in 1000 frequency. PT1 expanded TCR numbers tracked positively with patch test score.

In germline, CDR1 is WNHNN, CDR2 SYGVQD (reference sequence). CDR3 size: 13 residues. The J segment lost 6 bases and the V segment lost 4 bases, leaving 4 bases of the junction unmatched. The sequencing used whole blood, collected in connection with sensitization to the hapten diphenylcyclopropenone (DPC). The source of this sequence is a man aged 40-50 years with alopecia areata. Some clones in this sample may be carry-over from other donors' samples. The V and J genes are TRBV10-1 and TRBJ1-1, with 8 bases matching TRBD1. CDR3 protein: CASSGQGRAEAFF. The CDR3 coding sequence is TGCGCCAGCAGTGGACAGGGGAGGGCTGAAGCTTTCTTT.